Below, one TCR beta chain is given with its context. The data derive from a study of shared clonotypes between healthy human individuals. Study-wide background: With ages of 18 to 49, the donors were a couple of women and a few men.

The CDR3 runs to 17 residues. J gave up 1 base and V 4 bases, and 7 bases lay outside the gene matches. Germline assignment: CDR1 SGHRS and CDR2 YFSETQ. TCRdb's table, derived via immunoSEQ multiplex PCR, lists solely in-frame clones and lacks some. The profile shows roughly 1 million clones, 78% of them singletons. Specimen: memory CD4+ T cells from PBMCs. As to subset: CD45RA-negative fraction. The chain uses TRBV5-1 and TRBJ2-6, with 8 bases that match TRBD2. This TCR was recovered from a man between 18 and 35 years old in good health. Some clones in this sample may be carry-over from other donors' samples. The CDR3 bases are TGCGCCAGCAGCCTGGCGGGGGGTAATTCTGGGGCCAACGTCCTGACTTTC. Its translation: CASSLAGGNSGANVLTF.